The clone carrying this T cell receptor beta chain was counted many times. Its antigen is still unknown. As to time point: persistent/refractory GD, antithyroid drugs over 5 years with positive TRAb. RNA from PBMCs was the source of the TCR library. Combining iRepertoire HTBI primers with Arm-PCR of CDR3 regions, the authors built TCR beta libraries. Per the authors' pipeline: Across all samples, approximately 68 TRBV segments and 15 or so TRBJ segments were identified. TCRdb recomputed calls from the multiplex PCR reads with MiXCR, one row per CDR3 protein. The V and J calls and clone size are TCRdb's, not the authors'. The sample carries 400,000 to 500,000 distinct CDR3 sequences, under 25% recorded once. The data originate from a study of regulatory T cells in long-lasting Graves disease. Turning to the study itself: With positive TSH receptor antibodies and over 5 years of antithyroid drugs, Graves' disease was considered persistent. General study results and limits: TCR diversity was lower in persistent than newly diagnosed Graves' disease. Persistent disease exhibited a predilection for TRBV28, TRBJ1-2 and TRBJ2-5.

The CDR3 loop spans 17 amino acids. The V segment lost 0 bases and the J segment 4 bases; nucleotides outside the gene matches: 8. Per germline, CDR1 SGHTA and CDR2 FQGNSA. The sequence came from a female donor with Graves disease. The genes are TRBV7-2 and TRBJ2-2; TRBD2 matches 7 bases. Sequencing was performed on peripheral blood mononuclear cells (PBMCs), taken when the disease was refractory, from a patient treated with antithyroid drugs. The CDR3 protein is CASSLAPSSGSTGELFF. For the CDR3, the DNA is TGTGCCAGCAGCTTAGCCCCATCTAGCGGATCCACCGGGGAGCTGTTTTTT.